These 31 T cell receptor beta chains were sequenced from one sample in a study of blood T cell repertoires in COVID-19 (TCRdb year 2020). Library method: the immunoSEQ multiplex PCR assay. TCRdb carries this immuneACCESS record with in-frame sequences only. Its versions omit some clonotypes, under half of them owing to an unresolved V gene in the studies checked, with the rest unexplained. Within this sample are 250,000 to 400,000 clones, with almost 90% of them counted one time only. The biggest ten clones account for less than 3.5% of the sample. The source material was peripheral blood. These receptors all stem from a woman between 25 and 40 years old with COVID-19, enrolled during active disease.

The chain has TRBV2 and TRBJ1-6, with a tentative D call TRBD1 (5 bases). This CDR3 contains 13 residues. Germline V gene data show CDR1 as SNHLY and CDR2 as FYNNEI. Trimming took off 7 bases at V and 7 bases at J, with 11 bases between the two ends. The CDR3 DNA is TGTGCCAGCATTCGAGACAGCAATTCACCCCTCCACTTT. Translated, it gives CASIRDSNSPLHF.

The rearrangement uses TRBV2 and TRBJ2-1, with 9 bases fitting TRBD2. The CDR3 is made up of 15 amino acids. CDR1 is SNHLY and CDR2 is FYNNEI in the germline V gene. Losses at the gene ends were 6 bases for V and 7 bases for J; bases not matched to a gene: 10. CDR3 coding DNA: TGTGCCAGCAGCCAAATAGCGGGAGTAGCAAATGAGCAGTTCTTC. Residues: CASSQIAGVANEQFF. Drawing the rest from reference TRBV2 and TRBJ2-1, the complete variable domain is EPEVTQTPSHQVTQMGQEVILRCVPISNHLYFYWYRQILGQKVEFLVSFYNNEISEKSEIFDDQFSVERPDGSNFTLKIRSTKLEDSAMYFCASSQIAGVANEQFFGPGTRLTVL.

The rearrangement joins TRBV3-1 (or the pseudogene TRBV3-2) to TRBJ2-7; tentative D call: TRBD2 (6 bases). The germline V and J ends were trimmed by 0 bases and 3 bases, with 18 bases remaining between them. The CDR3 loop spans 17 amino acids. Germline-derived CDR1 and CDR2 are LGHDT and YNNKEL (reference sequence). The CDR3, as DNA: TGTGCCAGCAGCCAAGAAGGCGGGGATGGCTTCCTCTACGAGCAGTACTTC. Protein sequence: CASSQEGGDGFLYEQYF.

The chain uses TRBV7-6 and TRBJ2-7; 10 bases fit TRBD2. The CDR3 is 16 amino acids. Looked up from germline, CDR1 is SGHVS and CDR2 is FNYEAQ. V shed 1 base, J shed 0 bases, and the junction held 3 bases outside the gene matches. The CDR3 coding sequence is TGTGCCAGCAGCTTAGAGGCTAGCGGGAGCTCCTACGAGCAGTACTTC. Translated, it gives CASSLEASGSSYEQYF.

The chain uses TRBV7-9 and TRBJ2-3; a possible D gene is TRBD2 (5 bases). V gave up 5 bases and J gave up 4 bases, with 10 bases separating them. CDR1 is SEHNR and CDR2 is FQNEAQ in the germline V gene (reference sequence). The CDR3 is 13 residues long. The CDR3 DNA reads TGTGCCAGCAGCATCCTAGCCCCAGATACGCAGTATTTT. Its protein product is CASSILAPDTQYF. Full variable domain (rest looked up from reference TRBV7-9 and TRBJ2-3): DTGVSQNPRHKITKRGQNVTFRCDPISEHNRLYWYRQTLGQGPEFLTYFQNEAQLEKSRLLSDRFSAERPKGSFSTLEIQRTEQGDSAMYLCASSILAPDTQYFGPGTRLTVL.

This clone showed up just once. The gene calls are TRBV28 and TRBJ1-2; a possible D gene is TRBD1 (6 bases). Trimming took 8 bases from V and 2 from J, leaving 18 bases between them. The CDR3 is made up of 15 amino acids. Germline CDR1 MDHEN, CDR2 SYDVKM. The CDR3 loop is CASRSWGHQNYGYTF. The CDR3, as DNA: TGTGCCAGCCGTAGTTGGGGACACCAAAACTATGGCTACACCTTC.

V usage is TRBV2 and J usage is TRBJ2-1; TRBD2 matches at 8 bases. Unmatched junction bases numbered 10, after V lost 3 bases and J lost 0 bases. Germline CDR1 reads SNHLY; CDR2 reads FYNNEI. The CDR3 covers 18 residues. In DNA form, the CDR3 reads TGTGCCAGCAGTGAGGTACTAGCGGCGTCGAGCTCCTACAATGAGCAGTTCTTC. Its protein is CASSEVLAASSSYNEQFF.

The gene calls are TRBV27 and TRBJ1-2; TRBD1 matches 7 bases. Germline V CDR1 and CDR2: MNHEY, SMNVEV (reference sequence). The CDR3 consists of 14 residues. The trim removed 6 bases at V and 4 bases at J, leaving 8 bases unmatched. Written as DNA, the CDR3 is TGTGCCAGCAGCCCCGGACAGGCCGGCTATGGCTACACCTTC. Translated, it gives CASSPGQAGYGYTF.

This chain joins TRBV11-2 and TRBJ2-5; 7 bases line up with TRBD1. The ends lost 1 base at V and 3 bases at J; junction bases unmatched: 2. In germline, CDR1 is SGHAT, CDR2 FQNNGV. The CDR3 is made up of 14 amino acids. CDR3 residues: CASSLGDSKETQYF. The CDR3 coding sequence is TGTGCCAGCAGCTTAGGGGACAGTAAAGAGACCCAGTACTTC.

V is TRBV30 and J is TRBJ1-6; unclear D gene. In germline, CDR1 is GTSNPN, CDR2 SVGIG (reference sequence). The CDR3 is 15 residues long. The V gene lost 5 bases and the J gene lost 4 bases, with 15 bases spanning the gap. The CDR3 is CAWGGVRDYNSPLHF. As DNA, the CDR3 is TGTGCCTGGGGAGGAGTACGAGATTATAATTCACCCCTCCACTTT.

The V call is TRBV18, the J call TRBJ2-1; TRBD2 matches at 15 bases. Germline V gives CDR1 KGHSH, CDR2 LQKENI. This CDR3 comprises 17 residues. J was trimmed by 0 bases and V by 5 bases; bases with no gene match: 2. For the CDR3, the DNA is TGTGCCAGCTCAGGGACTAGCGGGAGGAGCTCCTACAATGAGCAGTTCTTC. Translation: CASSGTSGRSSYNEQFF.

The rearrangement links TRBV6-5 to TRBJ1-6; tentative D call: TRBD1 (5 bases). The V gene lost 2 bases and the J gene lost 6 bases, with 14 bases spanning the gap. Germline CDR1 and CDR2: MNHEY and SVGAGI. The CDR3 has 16 residues. The CDR3 sequence is CASSYSRVAANSPLHF. DNA of the CDR3: TGTGCCAGCAGTTACAGCAGGGTGGCGGCTAATTCACCCCTCCACTTT.

The rearrangement links TRBV7-8 to TRBJ1-3, with D unclear. The CDR3 totals 15 residues. Germline CDR1 and CDR2: SGHVS and FQNEAQ. The V end lost 8 bases, the J end lost 0 bases, and 14 bases lay between the germline ends. The CDR3 sequence: CASLTDILSGNTIYF. The CDR3 region has the DNA TGTGCCAGCCTCACAGACATACTCTCTGGAAACACCATATATTTT. The full variable domain, rest sourced from reference TRBV7-8 and TRBJ1-3, is GAGVSQSPRYKVAKRGQDVALRCDPISGHVSLFWYQQALGQGPEFLTYFQNEAQLDKSGLPSDRFFAERPEGSVSTLKIQRTQQEDSAVYLCASLTDILSGNTIYFGEGSWLTVV.

CDR3 in amino acids: CASSVRDQPQHF. DNA of the CDR3: TGTGCCAGCAGTGTCAGGGATCAGCCCCAGCATTTT. The chain joins TRBV12-3 or TRBV12-4 to TRBJ1-5; D is perhaps TRBD1 (5 bases). The CDR3 has 12 residues. Trimming took off 5 bases at V and 5 bases at J, with 7 bases between the two ends.

This chain links TRBV9 with TRBJ2-3, with D uncertain. CDR3 length: 14 residues. Trimming cost V 3 bases and J 0 bases, with 8 bases left between them. CDR1 is SGDLS, CDR2 YYNGEE, per germline. The CDR3 nucleotides read TGTGCCAGCAGCGGCACAGCTAGCACAGATACGCAGTATTTT. Its protein is CASSGTASTDTQYF.

This chain uses TRBV28 with TRBJ1-1; perhaps TRBD1 as D (5 bases). V was pared by 5 bases and J by 2 bases, with 12 bases between. This CDR3 is built from 14 residues. Germline-derived CDR1 and CDR2 are MDHEN and SYDVKM. The DNA for the CDR3 is TGTGCCAGCAGTGTGGGACTTTCAAACACTGAAGCTTTCTTT. Encoded protein: CASSVGLSNTEAFF.

The chain couples TRBV2 to TRBJ1-3; D remains ambiguous. V was clipped by 7 bases and J by 4 bases, with 14 bases between them. The CDR3 runs to 14 residues. The germline V gene encodes CDR1 SNHLY and CDR2 FYNNEI. CDR3 sequence reads: CASMTSGLGNTIYF. The CDR3 nucleotides read TGTGCCAGCATGACGTCAGGACTCGGAAACACCATATATTTT.

The chain carries TRBV11-2 and TRBJ2-3, with 11 bases fitting TRBD2. The CDR3 has 17 residues. Per the germline V gene, CDR1 is SGHAT and CDR2 is FQNNGV. The J segment lost 3 bases and the V segment lost 5 bases, leaving 10 bases of the junction unmatched. CDR3 nucleotide sequence: TGTGCCAGCAGCAAACAACCAACTAGCGGGAGTACAGATACGCAGTATTTT. This codes for CASSKQPTSGSTDTQYF.

This CDR3 reads CASSVEFQDEKLFF. The DNA of the CDR3 is TGTGCCAGCAGCGTAGAGTTCCAGGATGAAAAACTGTTTTTT. The genes are TRBV9 and TRBJ1-4; D is undetermined. Deletions cut 0 bases from V and 6 bases from J, with 9 bases between. The CDR3 contains 14 residues. Germline V gene sequence: CDR1 SGDLS, CDR2 YYNGEE.

The V gene is TRBV2, the J gene TRBJ2-1; 7 nucleotides line up with TRBD2. The V gene's germline CDR1 is SNHLY and CDR2 FYNNEI. The ends lost 3 bases at V and 4 bases at J; junction bases unmatched: 6. This CDR3 is built from 15 residues. DNA of the CDR3: TGTGCCAGCAGTGAGGTGGGAGGGGTTTACAATGAGCAGTTCTTC. This codes for CASSEVGGVYNEQFF.

The J gene is TRBJ2-1, the V gene TRBV7-3, with no clear D. V gave up 3 bases and J gave up 4 bases, with 7 bases separating them. The germline V gene has CDR1 SGHTA and CDR2 FQGTGA. The CDR3 length is 13 residues. CDR3 sequence: CASSFQQYNEQFF. DNA for the CDR3: TGTGCCAGCAGCTTCCAACAGTACAATGAGCAGTTCTTC.

V usage is TRBV20-1 and J usage is TRBJ1-4; D is perhaps TRBD1 (5 bases). CDR3 length equals 11 residues. Per the germline V gene, CDR1 is DFQATT and CDR2 is SNEGSKA (reference sequence). V dropped 6 bases and J dropped 6 bases, with 8 bases sitting between them. DNA for the CDR3: TGCAGTGCCAGGGCGGATGAAAAACTGTTTTTT. It encodes CSARADEKLFF.

The chain employs TRBV11-2 and TRBJ2-3, with D possibly being TRBD2 (5 bases). The V gene's germline CDR1 is SGHAT and CDR2 FQNNGV. The V and J ends lost 4 bases and 6 bases respectively, with 8 bases between them. The CDR3 spans 12 residues. Here the CDR3 DNA reads TGTGCCAGCAGCTACGGCGGGGATACGCAGTATTTT. Protein sequence: CASSYGGDTQYF.

This chain connects TRBV2 to TRBJ1-1, with 7 bases matching TRBD1. The CDR3 has 14 residues. Germline assignment: CDR1 SNHLY and CDR2 FYNNEI. The V and J ends lost 3 bases and 4 bases, in that order; junction bases with no gene match: 5. As DNA, the CDR3 is TGTGCCAGCAGTGACAGACAGGGTGGCACTGAAGCTTTCTTT. Its translation: CASSDRQGGTEAFF.

This clone was seen only once. The V call is TRBV6-5, the J call TRBJ2-7; D unresolved. Trimming left V 8 bases short and J 0 bases short, with 14 bases between. CDR1 MNHEY and CDR2 SVGAGI come from the germline V gene. The CDR3 sequence is 14 residues long. CDR3 in DNA: TGTGCCAGCTTTTTTACACCAGACTCCTACGAGCAGTACTTC. Amino acids: CASFFTPDSYEQYF.

The rearrangement uses TRBV3-1 (or the pseudogene TRBV3-2) and TRBJ2-1, with 8 bases aligning to TRBD2. The germline gives CDR1 LGHDT, CDR2 YNNKEL (reference sequence). The CDR3 is 13 residues long. V was pared by 8 bases and J by 4 bases, with 4 bases of the junction left unmatched. CDR3 DNA sequence: TGTGCCAGCGGGACTAGGGGGTACAATGAGCAGTTCTTC. Protein: CASGTRGYNEQFF.

V gene TRBV19 combines with J gene TRBJ1-1; a weak D match, TRBD1 (5 bases). V was cut by 4 bases and J by 1 base, with 22 bases left in between. CDR1 LNHDA and CDR2 SQIVND come from the germline V gene (reference sequence). The length of the CDR3 is 18 residues. CDR3 region: CASSTRQLTVSRNTEAFF. Written as DNA, the CDR3 is TGTGCCAGTAGTACTAGACAGCTTACAGTATCGAGGAACACTGAAGCTTTCTTT.

This rearrangement joins TRBV30 to TRBJ1-1; TRBD1 agrees at 9 bases. Germline CDR1 GTSNPN, CDR2 SVGIG (reference sequence). CDR3 length equals 12 residues. Losses at the gene ends were 3 bases for V and 11 bases for J; bases not matched to a gene: 7. CDR3 coding DNA: TGTGCCTGGAGCCCCCGGACAGGGGCCGCTTTCTTT. This translates into CAWSPRTGAAFF. The whole variable domain, filled in from reference TRBV30 and TRBJ1-1, reads SQTIHQWPATLVQPVGSPLSLECTVEGTSNPNLYWYRQAAGRGLQLLFYSVGIGQISSEVPQNLSASRPQDRQFILSSKKLLLSDSGFYLCAWSPRTGAAFFGQGTRLTVV.

The rearrangement links TRBV12-2 to TRBJ1-5; the table's D call TRBD1 went unverified against the DNA. TRBV12-2 is assigned pseudogene status. The CDR3 is made up of 16 amino acids. CDR3 DNA: TGTGCAAGTCGCTTCCCGAGGGGACAGTACAATCAGCCCCAGCATTTT. It codes for CASRFPRGQYNQPQHF.

J is TRBJ1-2 and V is TRBV2, with TRBD1 identical over 9 bases. This CDR3 comprises 15 residues. Losses at the gene ends were 6 bases for V and 2 bases for J; bases not matched to a gene: 7. Germline V gene sequence: CDR1 SNHLY, CDR2 FYNNEI. CDR3: CASRPTGGINYGYTF. Written as DNA, the CDR3 is TGTGCCAGCAGACCTACAGGGGGCATCAACTATGGCTACACCTTC.

This clone was recorded a few times. V and J are TRBV19 and TRBJ1-4; D is unclear. There are 12 residues in the CDR3. Trimming stripped 3 bases from V and 7 bases from J, with 6 bases between. CDR1 is LNHDA and CDR2 is SQIVND in the germline V gene (reference sequence). The CDR3 DNA reads TGTGCCAGTAGTATGCTCGGTGAAAAACTGTTTTTT. It codes for CASSMLGEKLFF.